The rows below give T cell receptor beta chains drawn from one sample of a study of naive and memory T cell subsets. TCRdb redid the calling of the 5' RACE reads with MiXCR, one entry per CDR3 protein. Of some 60,000 distinct CDR3 sequences listed, under 10% were seen once; the top ten hold roughly 9.8%. The origin of the receptors is a female donor in good health. Both conserved end residues are part of each CDR3. D genes are given only for firm matches. The listing skips clone size in some rows; elsewhere it reads once, few, many or a size class.

cdr3_aa | cdr3_nt | clone_size | j_call | v_call | d_call
CASSASRQTSYGYTF | TGTGCCAGCAGTGCTTCTAGACAGACGTCCTATGGCTACACCTTC | few | TRBJ1-2 | TRBV2 | -
CASSEDRVTEAFF | TGTGCCAGCTCAGAAGACAGGGTAACTGAAGCTTTCTTT | many | TRBJ1-1 | TRBV18 | TRBD1
CASSLDHYLYNEQFF | TGCGCCAGCAGCTTGGATCACTATTTATACAATGAGCAGTTCTTC | few | TRBJ2-1 | TRBV5-1 | -
CASSRLTGVNYGDTF | TGTGCCAGTAGTAGGTTAACAGGGGTTAACTATGGCGACACCTTC | - | TRBJ1-2 | TRBV19 | TRBD1
CASSTPESGGAWYGYTF | TGTGCCAGTAGTACCCCGGAATCAGGCGGAGCATGGTATGGCTACACCTTC | few | TRBJ1-2 | TRBV19 | -
CASSRGGGQDEQFF | TGTGCCAGCAGCCGGGGGGGGGGCCAGGATGAGCAGTTCTTC | many | TRBJ2-1 | TRBV7-2 | TRBD2
CASRQASGANVLTF | TGTGCCAGTAGACAGGCCTCTGGGGCCAACGTCCTGACTTTC | many | TRBJ2-6 | TRBV19 | -
CASSWGNYGYTF | TGTGCCAGCAGTTGGGGAAACTATGGCTACACCTTC | many | TRBJ1-2 | TRBV28 | -
CSVGNRGTPYEQYF | TGCAGCGTTGGGAACAGGGGTACCCCCTACGAGCAGTACTTC | many | TRBJ2-7 | TRBV29-1 | TRBD1
CSARGQTYNEQFF | TGCAGTGCAAGAGGACAGACCTACAATGAGCAGTTCTTC | many | TRBJ2-1 | TRBV20-1 | -
CASSTLDSSYEQYF | TGTGCCAGTAGTACCCTGGACAGCTCCTACGAGCAGTACTTC | - | TRBJ2-7 | TRBV19 | -
CASSLEFTGYGYTF | TGTGCCAGCTCACTGGAATTCACCGGGTATGGCTACACCTTC | - | TRBJ1-2 | TRBV18 | -
CASSGTDRIIAF | TGTGCCAGCAGCGGAACGGACAGGATAATCGCCTTC | many | TRBJ1-2 | TRBV13 | TRBD1
CASSQVGGLNTGELFF | TGCGCCAGCAGCCAAGTTGGGGGGCTGAACACCGGGGAGCTGTTTTTT | - | TRBJ2-2 | TRBV4-1 | -
CASSESRTGELFF | TGTGCCAGCAGTGAGAGTAGGACCGGGGAGCTGTTTTTT | few | TRBJ2-2 | TRBV2 | -
CASSLGNEAFF | TGTGCCAGCAGCTTAGGGAATGAAGCTTTCTTT | many | TRBJ1-1 | TRBV7-3 | -
CASSLNRGTEAFF | TGTGCCAGCAGCTTGAACAGGGGAACTGAAGCTTTCTTT | many | TRBJ1-1 | TRBV7-2 | TRBD1
CASSRAPTGVGNEQFF | TGTGCCAGCAGTCGAGCACCGACAGGGGTTGGGAATGAGCAGTTCTTC | - | TRBJ2-1 | TRBV28 | TRBD1
CASSSQGALNTEAFF | TGTGCCAGCAGCTCCCAGGGGGCCTTGAACACTGAAGCTTTCTTT | many | TRBJ1-1 | TRBV7-2 | TRBD1
CASSLLPLSTSYNEQFF | TGCGCCAGCAGCCTCCTCCCTCTGTCTACCTCCTACAATGAGCAGTTCTTC | few | TRBJ2-1 | TRBV5-1 | -
CASSQVQGAGGYTF | TGTGCCAGCAGCCAGGTACAGGGGGCTGGTGGCTACACCTTC | many | TRBJ1-2 | TRBV4-2 | TRBD1
CASSAGRGDTQYF | TGTGCCAGCAGTGCAGGGAGGGGAGATACGCAGTATTTT | - | TRBJ2-3 | TRBV7-2 | TRBD2
CASSLQGRSYNSPLHF | TGTGCCAGCAGCTTACAGGGGAGGTCCTATAATTCACCCCTCCACTTT | many | TRBJ1-6 | TRBV7-2 | -
CASSYFQVPTEAFF | TGTGCCAGCAGTTACTTCCAGGTTCCCACTGAAGCTTTCTTT | many | TRBJ1-1 | TRBV6-2/TRBV6-3 | -
CASSLDGTGWNEQFF | TGTGCCAGCAGCTTGGATGGGACAGGGTGGAATGAGCAGTTCTTC | - | TRBJ2-1 | TRBV5-5 | TRBD1
CASSLAGTGNEQFF | TGTGCCAGCAGTTTAGCCGGGACAGGGAATGAGCAGTTCTTC | - | TRBJ2-1 | TRBV27 | TRBD1
CASSLGRTQETQYF | TGCGCCAGCAGCTTAGGACGGACCCAAGAGACCCAGTACTTC | many | TRBJ2-5 | TRBV5-1 | -
CASTRSRGKTYEQYF | TGTGCCAGTACCAGATCAAGGGGGAAGACCTACGAGCAGTACTTC | few | TRBJ2-7 | TRBV19 | -
CSPYRDRGYSPLHF | TGCAGTCCCTACCGGGACAGGGGGTATTCACCCCTCCACTTT | many | TRBJ1-6 | TRBV20-1 | TRBD1
CASKRTTGDQPQHF | TGTGCCAGCAAAAGAACGACAGGGGATCAGCCCCAGCATTTT | many | TRBJ1-5 | TRBV28 | TRBD1
CASSGENNEKLFF | TGTGCCAGCAGCGGCGAAAATAATGAAAAACTGTTTTTT | many | TRBJ1-4 | TRBV5-6 | -
CASSQEIDYGYTF | TGTGCCAGCAGCCAAGAAATTGACTATGGCTACACCTTC | many | TRBJ1-2 | TRBV3-1 | -
CASSYSRGGNSNQPQHF | TGTGCCAGCAGTTACTCGAGAGGGGGAAATAGCAATCAGCCCCAGCATTTT | many | TRBJ1-5 | TRBV6-6 | -
CASSASGDGTDTQYF | TGTGCCAGCTCCGCCAGCGGCGATGGCACAGATACGCAGTATTTT | few | TRBJ2-3 | TRBV11-2 | -
CASSTTYGCYYEQYF | TGTGCCAGCAGCACGACTTACGGATGCTACTACGAGCAGTACTTC | - | TRBJ2-7 | TRBV28 | -
CSAELAAVQETQYF | TGCAGTGCGGAACTAGCGGCCGTCCAAGAGACCCAGTACTTC | few | TRBJ2-5 | TRBV20-1 | TRBD2
CASSHVTGTAYEQYF | TGCGCCAGCAGCCACGTTACCGGGACAGCCTACGAGCAGTACTTC | few | TRBJ2-7 | TRBV4-3 | TRBD1
CASSHRTGNMDPYGYTF | TGCGCCAGCAGCCATAGGACCGGGAATATGGACCCCTATGGCTACACCTTC | few | TRBJ1-2 | TRBV4-1 | -
CASSLTGQFNQPQHF | TGTGCCAGCAGCCTGACGGGACAGTTCAATCAGCCCCAGCATTTT | many | TRBJ1-5 | TRBV7-9 | TRBD1
CASSYHSLNTEAFF | TGTGCCAGCAGTTACCACAGCCTGAACACTGAAGCTTTCTTT | many | TRBJ1-1 | TRBV6-2/TRBV6-3 | -
CASSPTSGQRYF | TGTGCCAGCAGCCCAACTAGCGGTCAGAGGTATTTT | few | TRBJ2-3 | TRBV11-2 | TRBD2
CASSVGPLGYTF | TGTGCCAGCAGCGTCGGGCCCCTGGGCTACACCTTC | many | TRBJ1-2 | TRBV28 | -
CASSSTSGGANEQFF | TGTGCCAGCAGCAGCACTAGCGGGGGGGCCAATGAGCAGTTCTTC | - | TRBJ2-1 | TRBV7-2 | TRBD2
CASSGDSFWRGANNEQFF | TGTGCCAGCAGCGGTGACTCCTTCTGGCGGGGGGCAAACAATGAGCAGTTCTTC | - | TRBJ2-1 | TRBV7-9 | TRBD2
CASSSTESIGEQFF | TGTGCCAGCAGCTCAACAGAATCGATCGGGGAACAGTTCTTC | - | TRBJ2-1 | TRBV12-3/TRBV12-4 | -
CASSPALSKQYF | TGTGCCAGCAGCCCCGCGTTAAGTAAGCAGTACTTC | - | TRBJ2-7 | TRBV7-8 | -
CASRDRADRIQYF | TGTGCCAGTAGGGACAGGGCTGATCGCATTCAGTACTTC | - | TRBJ2-4 | TRBV19 | TRBD1
CASSFTPPGYGYTF | TGTGCCAGCAGTTTCACCCCCCCCGGATATGGCTACACCTTC | many | TRBJ1-2 | TRBV12-3/TRBV12-4 | -
CASSLADSLYGYTF | TGTGCCAGCAGTCTCGCGGACAGCCTCTATGGCTACACCTTC | many | TRBJ1-2 | TRBV5-5 | -
CASSLTGFRNTIYF | TGTGCCAGCAGCTTAACAGGATTTAGAAACACCATATATTTT | - | TRBJ1-3 | TRBV11-2 | -
CASSLAGVALAGEQYF | TGCGCCAGCAGCTTGGCCGGAGTAGCCCTCGCTGGGGAGCAGTACTTC | - | TRBJ2-7 | TRBV5-1 | -
CASSYGQGGGTEAFF | TGTGCCAGCTCTTACGGACAGGGTGGGGGCACTGAAGCTTTCTTT | few | TRBJ1-1 | TRBV18 | TRBD1
CASKVTSKLTDTQYF | TGTGCCAGCAAAGTAACTTCGAAGCTCACAGATACGCAGTATTTT | few | TRBJ2-3 | TRBV6-1 | -